This T cell receptor beta chain derives from a study of T-cell reconstitution after alpha-beta-depleted transplantation in children (dated by TCRdb to the mid-2010s). With respect to the entire study: Using TCR repertoire profiling, the study followed T-cell immune reconstitution in a quantitative way in children after TCRalphabeta/CD19-depleted allogeneic hematopoietic cell transplantation.

This clonotype was seen at least ten times. Its target antigen remains unknown. No base qualities exist here, and no much larger clone lies one base off it. The germline V gene provides CDR1 SGHDT and CDR2 YYEEEE. V was cut back by 4 bases and J by 2 bases, leaving a gap of 15 bases between them. Including the terminal cysteine and phenylalanine, the CDR3 comprises 15 residues. Kept here is only the CDR3 DNA, which spans 45 bases and is read in frame from base 1. Receptor libraries were prepared by PCR. Sequenced on an Illumina HiSeq 2500. To normalize quantification of the TCRbeta repertoire, the TCR libraries were built with molecular barcoding that relied on unique molecular identifiers. TCRdb reanalyzed the raw reads on its own, using fastp at Q25 for trimming and MiXCR for clone calling, and kept in-frame beta chains. Every distinct CDR3 protein forms one entry, paired with its most common genes and DNA. The sample records about 72,000 distinct CDR3 sequences, more than 5.5% of which are singletons. The top ten hold approximately 2.4% of the sample.

This TCR was recovered from a human donor who donated a stem cell graft to a child with acute lymphoblastic leukemia. Here the sequenced sample was PBMCs from the stem cell graft donor, taken from the stem cell graft. The sequence links TRBV5-6 to TRBJ1-2; there is no confident call for the D gene. The base sequence is TGTGCCAGCAGCCGAGCCGGCTTTGGCAACTATGGCTACACCTTC. Its amino acids are CASSRAGFGNYGYTF.